This T cell receptor beta chain originates from a study of metastatic and nonmetastatic thyroid tumors. Overall study findings and caveats: Compared with benign nodules, malignant thyroid tumors were reported to have significantly higher TCR beta diversity in both blood and tumor.

Thyroid surgery was performed in patients who had received no treatment beforehand. Details on this clone: What it binds is not known.

TCRdb re-analyzed the PCR reads through MiXCR. The sample yields 10,000 to 15,000 clones, around a quarter seen once. Input material: tumor tissue. The receptor was derived from a female donor with papillary thyroid cancer or a benign thyroid nodule (not recorded which). Some clones in this sample may be carry-over from other donors' samples.

CDR3 residues: CASSPSNEKLFF. The CDR3 DNA is TGTGCCAGTAGTCCCTCGAATGAAAAACTGTTTTTT. The gene calls are TRBV19 and TRBJ1-4; D is unresolved. The CDR3 spans 12 residues. The germline CDR1 and CDR2 sequences are LNHDA and SQIVND (reference sequence). The V gene lost 5 bases and the J gene lost 5 bases, with 6 bases spanning the gap.